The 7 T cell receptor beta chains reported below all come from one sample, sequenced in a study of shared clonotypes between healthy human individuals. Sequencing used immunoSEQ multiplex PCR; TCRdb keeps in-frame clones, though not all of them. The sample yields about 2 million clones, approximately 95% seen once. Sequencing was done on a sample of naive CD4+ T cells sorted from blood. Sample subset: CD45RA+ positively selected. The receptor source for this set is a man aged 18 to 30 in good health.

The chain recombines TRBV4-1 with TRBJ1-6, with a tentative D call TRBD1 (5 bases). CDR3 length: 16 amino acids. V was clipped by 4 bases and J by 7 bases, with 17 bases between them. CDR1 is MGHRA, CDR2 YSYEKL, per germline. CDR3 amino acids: CASSPYMDIQNSPLHF. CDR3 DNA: TGCGCCAGCAGCCCTTACATGGACATCCAAAATTCACCCCTCCACTTT.

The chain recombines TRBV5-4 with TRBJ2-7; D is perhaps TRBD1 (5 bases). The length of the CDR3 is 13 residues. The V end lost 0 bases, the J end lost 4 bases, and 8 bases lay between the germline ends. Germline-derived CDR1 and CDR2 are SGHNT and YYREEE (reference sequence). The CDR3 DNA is TGTGCCAGCAGCTTGGGACAGATTTACGAGCAGTACTTC. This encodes CASSLGQIYEQYF.

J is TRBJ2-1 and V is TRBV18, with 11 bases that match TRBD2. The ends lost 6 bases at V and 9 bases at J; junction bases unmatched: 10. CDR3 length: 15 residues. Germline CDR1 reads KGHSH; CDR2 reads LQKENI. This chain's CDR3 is CASSGLAVTTREQFF. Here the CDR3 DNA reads TGTGCCAGCTCGGGACTAGCGGTAACGACGCGTGAGCAGTTCTTC.

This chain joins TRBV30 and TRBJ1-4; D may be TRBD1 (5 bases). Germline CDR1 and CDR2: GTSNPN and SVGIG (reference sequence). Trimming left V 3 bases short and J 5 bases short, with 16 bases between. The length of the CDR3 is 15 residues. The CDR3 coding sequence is TGTGCCTGGAGCCCAGGGACCAAACAGAATGAAAAACTGTTTTTT. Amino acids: CAWSPGTKQNEKLFF.

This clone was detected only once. The CDR3 coding sequence is TGTGCCAGCAGCCCCCGGGGTCGCCGGTGGGATACGCAGTATTTT. It encodes CASSPRGRRWDTQYF. V and J are TRBV7-8 and TRBJ2-3, with a tentative D call TRBD2 (5 bases). Germline lookup yields CDR1 SGHVS and CDR2 FQNEAQ. This CDR3 is 15 amino acids long. The V and J ends lost 5 bases and 6 bases respectively, with 18 bases between them.

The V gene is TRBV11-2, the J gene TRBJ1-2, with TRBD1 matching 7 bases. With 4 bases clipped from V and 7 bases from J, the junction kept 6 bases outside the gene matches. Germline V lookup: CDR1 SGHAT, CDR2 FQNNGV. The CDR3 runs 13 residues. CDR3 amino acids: CASSSGTASGYTF. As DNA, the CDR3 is TGTGCCAGCAGCTCAGGGACAGCCTCTGGCTACACCTTC.

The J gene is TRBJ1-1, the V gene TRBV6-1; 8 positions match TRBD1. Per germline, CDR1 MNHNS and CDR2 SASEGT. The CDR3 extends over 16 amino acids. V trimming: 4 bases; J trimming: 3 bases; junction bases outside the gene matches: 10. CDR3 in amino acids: CASSVQGVGGYTEAFF. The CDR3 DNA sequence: TGTGCCAGCAGTGTACAGGGGGTGGGAGGATACACTGAAGCTTTCTTT.